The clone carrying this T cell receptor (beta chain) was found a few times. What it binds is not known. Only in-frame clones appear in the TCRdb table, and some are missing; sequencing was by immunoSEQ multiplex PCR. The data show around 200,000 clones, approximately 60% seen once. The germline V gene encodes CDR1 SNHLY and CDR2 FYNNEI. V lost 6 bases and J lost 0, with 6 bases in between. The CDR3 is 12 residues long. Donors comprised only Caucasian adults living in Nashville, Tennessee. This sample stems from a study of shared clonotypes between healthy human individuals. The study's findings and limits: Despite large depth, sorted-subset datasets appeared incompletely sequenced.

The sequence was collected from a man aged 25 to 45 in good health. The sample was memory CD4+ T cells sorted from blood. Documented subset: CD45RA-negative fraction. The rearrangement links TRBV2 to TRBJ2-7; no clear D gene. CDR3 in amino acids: CASRDDSYEQYF. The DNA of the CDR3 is TGTGCCAGCAGGGACGACTCCTACGAGCAGTACTTC.